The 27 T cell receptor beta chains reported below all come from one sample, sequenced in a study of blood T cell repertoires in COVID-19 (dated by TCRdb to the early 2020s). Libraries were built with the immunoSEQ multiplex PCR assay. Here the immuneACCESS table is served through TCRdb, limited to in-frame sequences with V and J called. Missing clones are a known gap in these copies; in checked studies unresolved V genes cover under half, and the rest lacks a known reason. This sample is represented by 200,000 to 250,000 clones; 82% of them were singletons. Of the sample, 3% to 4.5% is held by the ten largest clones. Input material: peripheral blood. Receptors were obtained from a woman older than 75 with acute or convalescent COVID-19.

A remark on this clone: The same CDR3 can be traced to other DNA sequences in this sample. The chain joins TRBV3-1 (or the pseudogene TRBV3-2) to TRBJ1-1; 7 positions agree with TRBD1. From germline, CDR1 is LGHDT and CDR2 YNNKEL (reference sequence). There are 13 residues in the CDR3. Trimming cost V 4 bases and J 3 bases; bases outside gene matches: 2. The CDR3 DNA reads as TGTGCCAGCAGCCGAACAGGGGACACTGAAGCTTTCTTT. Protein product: CASSRTGDTEAFF.

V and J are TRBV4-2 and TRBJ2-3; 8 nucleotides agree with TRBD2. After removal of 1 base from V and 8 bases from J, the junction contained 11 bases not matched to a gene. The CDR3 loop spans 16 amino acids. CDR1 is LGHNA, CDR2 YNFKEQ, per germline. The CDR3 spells CASSQARLAGTGTQYF. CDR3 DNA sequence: TGTGCCAGCAGCCAAGCGCGGCTAGCGGGCACGGGTACGCAGTATTTT.

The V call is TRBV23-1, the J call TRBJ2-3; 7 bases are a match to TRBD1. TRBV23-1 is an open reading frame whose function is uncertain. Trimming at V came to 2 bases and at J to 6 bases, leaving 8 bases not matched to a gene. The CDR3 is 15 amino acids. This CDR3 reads CASSQETGSADTQYF. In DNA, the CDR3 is TGCGCCAGCAGTCAAGAGACAGGGTCCGCCGATACGCAGTATTTT.

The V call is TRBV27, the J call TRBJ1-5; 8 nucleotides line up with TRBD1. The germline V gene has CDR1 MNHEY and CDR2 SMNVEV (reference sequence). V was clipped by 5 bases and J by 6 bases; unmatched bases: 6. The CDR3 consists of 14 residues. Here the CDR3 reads CASSPTGAAQPQHF. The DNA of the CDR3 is TGTGCCAGCAGTCCGACAGGGGCGGCTCAGCCCCAGCATTTT.

CDR3 DNA sequence: TGTGCCACCAGCAGATTACGGACAGCAAACACAGATACGCAGTATTTT. It yields the protein CATSRLRTANTDTQYF. The rearrangement uses TRBV15 and TRBJ2-3; D may be TRBD1 (6 bases). Germline assignment: CDR1 LNHNV and CDR2 YYDKDF (reference sequence). The V end lost 2 bases, the J end lost 2 bases, and 14 bases lay between the germline ends. This CDR3 has 16 amino acids.

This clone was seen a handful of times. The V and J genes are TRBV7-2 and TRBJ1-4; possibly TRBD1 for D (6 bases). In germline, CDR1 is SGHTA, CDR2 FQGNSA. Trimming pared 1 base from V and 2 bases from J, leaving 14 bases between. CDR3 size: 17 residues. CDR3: CASSLGAGARTNEKLFF. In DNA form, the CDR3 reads TGTGCCAGCAGCTTAGGTGCGGGGGCCAGGACTAATGAAAAACTGTTTTTT. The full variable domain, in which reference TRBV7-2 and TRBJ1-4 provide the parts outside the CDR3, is GAGVSQSPSNKVTEKGKDVELRCDPISGHTALYWYRQSLGQGLEFLIYFQGNSAPDKSGLPSDRFSAERTGGSVSTLTIQRTQQEDSAVYLCASSLGAGARTNEKLFFGSGTQLSVL.

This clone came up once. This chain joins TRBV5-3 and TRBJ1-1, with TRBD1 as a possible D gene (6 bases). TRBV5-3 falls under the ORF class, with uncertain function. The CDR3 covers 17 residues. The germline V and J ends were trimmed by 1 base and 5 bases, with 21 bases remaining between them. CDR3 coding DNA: TGTGCCAGAAGCTTGCCCCCCAGGGGAGGGTTTATTACTGAAGCTTTCTTT. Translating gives CARSLPPRGGFITEAFF.

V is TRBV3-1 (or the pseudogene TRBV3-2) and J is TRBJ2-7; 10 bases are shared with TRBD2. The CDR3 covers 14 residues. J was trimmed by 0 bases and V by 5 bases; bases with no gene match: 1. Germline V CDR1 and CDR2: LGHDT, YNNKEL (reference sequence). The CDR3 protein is CASSWTSGSYEQYF. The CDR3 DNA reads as TGTGCCAGCAGCTGGACTAGCGGCTCCTACGAGCAGTACTTC.

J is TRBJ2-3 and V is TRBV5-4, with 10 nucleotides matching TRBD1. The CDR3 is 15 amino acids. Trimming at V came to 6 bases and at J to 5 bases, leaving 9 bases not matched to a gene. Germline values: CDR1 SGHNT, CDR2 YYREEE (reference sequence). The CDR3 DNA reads TGTGCCAGCACCTTAGGACAGGGGGGAGGAGATACGCAGTATTTT. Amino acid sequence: CASTLGQGGGDTQYF.

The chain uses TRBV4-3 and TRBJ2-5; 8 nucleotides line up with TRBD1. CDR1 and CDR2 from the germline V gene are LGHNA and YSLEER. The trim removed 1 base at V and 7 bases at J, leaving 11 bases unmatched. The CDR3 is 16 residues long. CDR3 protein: CASSQGTGMSSGTQYF. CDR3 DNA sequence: TGCGCCAGCAGCCAAGGGACAGGGATGTCTTCCGGGACCCAGTACTTC.

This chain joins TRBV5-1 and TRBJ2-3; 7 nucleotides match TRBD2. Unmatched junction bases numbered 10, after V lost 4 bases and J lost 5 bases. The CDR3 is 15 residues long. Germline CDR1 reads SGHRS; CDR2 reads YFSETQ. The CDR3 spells CASSLDGGDQDTQYF. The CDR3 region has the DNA TGCGCCAGCAGCCTGGATGGGGGGGATCAAGATACGCAGTATTTT. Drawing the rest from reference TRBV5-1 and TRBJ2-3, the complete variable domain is KAGVTQTPRYLIKTRGQQVTLSCSPISGHRSVSWYQQTPGQGLQFLFEYFSETQRNKGNFPGRFSGRQFSNSRSEMNVSTLELGDSALYLCASSLDGGDQDTQYFGPGTRLTVL.

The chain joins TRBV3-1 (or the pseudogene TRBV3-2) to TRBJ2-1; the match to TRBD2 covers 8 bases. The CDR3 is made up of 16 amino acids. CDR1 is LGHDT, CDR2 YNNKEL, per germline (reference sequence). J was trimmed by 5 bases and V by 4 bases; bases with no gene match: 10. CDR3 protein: CASSPPAAGGDNEQFF. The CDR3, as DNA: TGTGCCAGCAGCCCGCCGGCCGCGGGGGGTGACAATGAGCAGTTCTTC.

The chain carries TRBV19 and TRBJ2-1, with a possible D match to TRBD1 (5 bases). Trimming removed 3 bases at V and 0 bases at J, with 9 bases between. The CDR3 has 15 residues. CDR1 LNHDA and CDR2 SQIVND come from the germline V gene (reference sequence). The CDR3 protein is CASSMSRDSYNEQFF. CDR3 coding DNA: TGTGCCAGTAGTATGAGCAGGGACTCCTACAATGAGCAGTTCTTC.

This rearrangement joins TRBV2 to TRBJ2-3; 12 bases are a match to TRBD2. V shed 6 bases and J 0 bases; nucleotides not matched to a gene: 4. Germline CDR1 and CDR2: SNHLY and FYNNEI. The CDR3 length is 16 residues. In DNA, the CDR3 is TGTGCCAGCAGGGGGACTAGCGGGCCTAGCACAGATACGCAGTATTTT. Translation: CASRGTSGPSTDTQYF.

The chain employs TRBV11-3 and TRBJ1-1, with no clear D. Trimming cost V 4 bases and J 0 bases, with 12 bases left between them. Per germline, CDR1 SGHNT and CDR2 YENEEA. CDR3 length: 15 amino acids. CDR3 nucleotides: TGTGCCAGCAGCTCCTTGACGAGGATGAACACTGAAGCTTTCTTT. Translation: CASSSLTRMNTEAFF.

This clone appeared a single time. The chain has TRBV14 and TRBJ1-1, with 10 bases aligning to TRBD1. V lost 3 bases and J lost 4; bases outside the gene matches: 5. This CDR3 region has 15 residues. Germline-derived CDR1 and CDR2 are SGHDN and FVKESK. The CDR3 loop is CASSQRTGGGTEAFF. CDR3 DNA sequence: TGTGCCAGCAGCCAGAGGACAGGGGGGGGCACTGAAGCTTTCTTT.

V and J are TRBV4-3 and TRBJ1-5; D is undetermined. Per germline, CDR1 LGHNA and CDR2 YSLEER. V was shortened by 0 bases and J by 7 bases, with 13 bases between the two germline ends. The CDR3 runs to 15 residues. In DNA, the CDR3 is TGCGCCAGCAGCCAAGATCGCGGGTCTAGCCAGCCCCAGCATTTT. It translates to CASSQDRGSSQPQHF.

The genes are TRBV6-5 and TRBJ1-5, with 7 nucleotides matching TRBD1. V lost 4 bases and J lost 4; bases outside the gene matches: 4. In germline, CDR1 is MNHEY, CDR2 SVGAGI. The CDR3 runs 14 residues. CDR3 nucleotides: TGTGCCAGCAGTTCCGGACAGGATAATCAGCCCCAGCATTTT. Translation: CASSSGQDNQPQHF.

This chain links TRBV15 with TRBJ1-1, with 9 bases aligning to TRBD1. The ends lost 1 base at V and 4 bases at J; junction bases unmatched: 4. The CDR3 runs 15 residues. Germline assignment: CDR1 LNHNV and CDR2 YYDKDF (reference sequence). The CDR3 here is CATSRARQGGTEAFF. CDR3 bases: TGTGCCACCAGCAGAGCCCGACAGGGGGGCACTGAAGCTTTCTTT.

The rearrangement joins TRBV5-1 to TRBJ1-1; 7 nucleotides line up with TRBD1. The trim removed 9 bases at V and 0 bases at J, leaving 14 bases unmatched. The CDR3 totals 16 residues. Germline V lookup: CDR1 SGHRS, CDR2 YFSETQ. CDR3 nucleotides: TGCGCCAACCCAAAGGAGGAGGACAGGCTGAACACTGAAGCTTTCTTT. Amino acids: CANPKEEDRLNTEAFF.

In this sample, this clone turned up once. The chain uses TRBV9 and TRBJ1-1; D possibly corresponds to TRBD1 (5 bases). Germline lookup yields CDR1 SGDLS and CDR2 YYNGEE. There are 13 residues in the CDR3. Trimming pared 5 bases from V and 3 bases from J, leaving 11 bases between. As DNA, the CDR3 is TGTGCCAGCAGTTTACAGGTTGACACTGAAGCTTTCTTT. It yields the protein CASSLQVDTEAFF. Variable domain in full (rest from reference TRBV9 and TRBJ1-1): DSGVTQTPKHLITATGQRVTLRCSPRSGDLSVYWYQQSLDQGLQFLIQYYNGEERAKGNILERFSAQQFPDLHSELNLSSLELGDSALYFCASSLQVDTEAFFGQGTRLTVV.

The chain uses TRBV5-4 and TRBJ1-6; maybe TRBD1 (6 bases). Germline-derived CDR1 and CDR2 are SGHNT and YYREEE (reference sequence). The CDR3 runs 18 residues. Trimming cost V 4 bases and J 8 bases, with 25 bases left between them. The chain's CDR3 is CASSPMISPDSSDSPLHF. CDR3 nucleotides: TGTGCCAGCAGCCCAATGATTTCTCCGGACAGTTCCGATTCACCCCTCCACTTT.

The CDR3 here is CAISDFKAGVDAFF. CDR3 bases: TGTGCCATCAGTGATTTTAAGGCAGGGGTTGATGCTTTCTTT. The chain has TRBV10-3 and TRBJ1-1; D might be TRBD1 (6 bases). The germline CDR1 and CDR2 sequences are ENHRY and SYGVKD. V shed 3 bases and J shed 11 bases, with 19 bases lying between them. The CDR3 has 14 residues.

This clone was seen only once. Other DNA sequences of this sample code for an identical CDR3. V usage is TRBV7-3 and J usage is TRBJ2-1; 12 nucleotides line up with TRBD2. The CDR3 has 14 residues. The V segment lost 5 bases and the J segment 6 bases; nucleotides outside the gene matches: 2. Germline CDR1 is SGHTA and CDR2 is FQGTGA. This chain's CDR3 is CASSPSGGANEQFF. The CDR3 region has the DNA TGTGCCAGCAGCCCTAGCGGGGGGGCCAATGAGCAGTTCTTC.

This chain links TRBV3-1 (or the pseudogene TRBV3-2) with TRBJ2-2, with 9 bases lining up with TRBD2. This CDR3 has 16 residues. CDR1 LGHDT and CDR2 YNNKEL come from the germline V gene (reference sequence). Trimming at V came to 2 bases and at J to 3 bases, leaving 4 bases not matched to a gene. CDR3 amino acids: CASSQKSGGYTGELFF. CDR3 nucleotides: TGTGCCAGCAGCCAAAAGAGCGGGGGGTACACCGGGGAGCTGTTTTTT.

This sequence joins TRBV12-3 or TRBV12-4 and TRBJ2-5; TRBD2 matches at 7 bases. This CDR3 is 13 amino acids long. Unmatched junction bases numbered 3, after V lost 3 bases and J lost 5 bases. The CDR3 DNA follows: TGTGCCAGCAGTTTGGGAGGGATGGAGACCCAGTACTTC. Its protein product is CASSLGGMETQYF.

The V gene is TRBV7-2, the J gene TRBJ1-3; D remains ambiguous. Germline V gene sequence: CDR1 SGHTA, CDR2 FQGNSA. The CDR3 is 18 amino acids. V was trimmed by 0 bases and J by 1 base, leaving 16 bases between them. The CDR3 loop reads CASSLAHIFSSSGNTIYF. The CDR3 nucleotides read TGTGCCAGCAGCTTAGCGCACATCTTCAGTTCTTCTGGAAACACCATATATTTT.